This TCR beta chain was found in a study of blood T cell repertoires in COVID-19. TCRdb keeps only in-frame clones here, not all; method: immunoSEQ multiplex PCR. The sample consists of roughly 220,000 clones, roughly four fifths of them appearing once. The table lists this clone with a few counts. Germline V CDR1 and CDR2: SGHKS, YYEKEE (reference sequence). V dropped 2 bases and J dropped 0 bases, with 5 bases sitting between them. This CDR3 is built from 13 residues. Grouping used clinical history reported by participants in a survey and questionnaire. The chain uses TRBV5-5 and TRBJ1-1, with no clear D. Sequences were obtained from PBMCs or T cells enriched from blood (not recorded which). The source is a man between 40 and 49 years old who had recovered from COVID-19. CDR3 sequence: CASSLDLNTEAFF. CDR3 bases: TGTGCCAGCAGCTTAGACTTGAACACTGAAGCTTTCTTT.